Reported below is one TCR beta chain. Antigen unknown. Trimming cost V 1 base and J 2 bases, with 12 bases left between them. The CDR3 runs 16 residues. Germline CDR1 is MDHEN and CDR2 is SYDVKM. The repertoire was sequenced with immunoSEQ multiplex PCR; TCRdb's copy has only in-frame clones and lacks some. The sample includes 200,000 or so clones, 84% of them seen just once. These data are taken from a study of cytomegalovirus exposure and HLA in healthy donors. Notes on the study in general: Listed as cytomegalovirus-associated were 150 or so TCR beta chains.

Source material: PBMCs. The chain recombines TRBV28 with TRBJ1-3; D perhaps matches TRBD1 (6 bases). The TCR comes from a man aged 18 to 30 in good health and CMV-seropositive. CDR3 sequence: CASSLLRGLAGNTIYF. CDR3 nucleotide sequence: TGTGCCAGCAGTTTATTGAGGGGGTTAGCTGGAAACACCATATATTTT.